This TCR beta chain is from a study of human T cells and chemical hapten exposure. There are many counts of this clonotype. This CDR3 is built from 17 residues. Germline assignment: CDR1 SGHVS and CDR2 FQNEAQ. V lost 5 bases and J 0 bases, leaving 18 bases between the germline ends. TCRdb redid the calling of the RACE reads with MiXCR, one entry per CDR3 protein. The profile shows 350,000 to 400,000 distinct CDR3 sequences, around 6% of them singletons. The time point: patch test 2, 6 weeks after DPC sensitization. Treatment indicated: therapeutic diphenylcyclopropenone sensitization with weekly scalp DPC.

The source of this sequence is a woman under 30 with alopecia areata. Some clones in this sample may be carry-over from other donors' samples. The chain uses TRBV7-8 and TRBJ2-3; no clear D gene. The sample was whole blood, taken in connection with sensitization to the hapten diphenylcyclopropenone (DPC). CDR3 sequence: CASSSSLVWSSTDTQYF. The CDR3 DNA is TGTGCCAGCAGCAGCTCCCTAGTGTGGTCTAGCACAGATACGCAGTATTTT.